Listed below are T cell receptor beta chains from one sample, sequenced in a study of CD8 T cells in ankylosing spondylitis. TCRdb re-called the 5' RACE reads through MiXCR, storing one row per CDR3 protein. The data show hundreds of thousands of distinct CDR3 sequences, roughly 10% seen once. The sequenced material came from blood, either unsorted or a sorted T cell fraction (not recorded which). These receptors were obtained from a male donor with ankylosing spondylitis. Both conserved end residues are part of each CDR3. Each record gives: J gene, V gene, clone size, D gene, CDR3 protein, CDR3 DNA. A D gene is named only where the DNA matches it firmly. Rows may omit the clone size; those that give it use once, few, many or a size class.

>TRBJ2-2|TRBV6-1|few|TRBD2
CASSTGLAGVRNTGELFF
TGTGCCAGCAGCACGGGACTAGCGGGAGTACGGAACACCGGGGAGCTGTTTTTT
>TRBJ1-1|TRBV12-3/TRBV12-4|NA|TRBD1
CASSTRTGPNTEAFF
TGTGCCAGCAGTACCCGGACAGGGCCAAACACTGAAGCTTTCTTT
>TRBJ2-5|TRBV20-1|many|NA
CSAGTIQETQYF
TGCAGTGCGGGGACAATCCAAGAGACCCAGTACTTC
>TRBJ2-3|TRBV5-1|many|TRBD2
CASQLAGTDTQYF
TGCGCCAGCCAACTAGCGGGGACAGATACGCAGTATTTT
>TRBJ1-2|TRBV7-9|NA|NA
CASSPRPSGSYGYTF
TGTGCCAGCAGCCCTCGGCCCTCAGGCTCCTATGGCTACACCTTC
>TRBJ1-3|TRBV7-2|NA|NA
CASSSSFTIYF
TGTGCCAGCAGCTCGTCGTTCACCATATATTTT
>TRBJ2-5|TRBV30|NA|NA
CGTQDPGEGTQYF
TGTGGCACCCAGGATCCTGGAGAGGGGACCCAGTACTTC
>TRBJ2-1|TRBV12-3/TRBV12-4|NA|NA
CASSIYTDDYNEQFF
TGTGCCAGCAGTATTTACACGGACGACTACAATGAGCAGTTCTTC
>TRBJ2-3|TRBV6-1|NA|NA
CASSEALTAVLDTQYF
TGTGCCAGCAGTGAAGCGCTGACAGCCGTCTTGGATACGCAGTATTTT
>TRBJ2-5|TRBV5-1|NA|TRBD2
CASSRRPTSGQETQYF
TGCGCCAGCAGCAGGAGACCCACTAGCGGCCAAGAGACCCAGTACTTC
>TRBJ2-4|TRBV7-2|NA|NA
CASSFRGGVAKNIQYF
TGTGCCAGCAGCTTTAGGGGTGGAGTAGCCAAAAACATTCAGTACTTC
>TRBJ2-1|TRBV15|many|NA
CATSAHDNSYNEQFF
TGTGCCACCAGCGCCCACGACAACTCCTACAATGAGCAGTTCTTC
>TRBJ2-6|TRBV7-9|NA|NA
CASSLDVDVLTF
TGTGCCAGCAGCTTAGACGTGGACGTCCTGACTTTC
>TRBJ2-1|TRBV20-1|few|TRBD1
CSARDQGQVMFEQFF
TGCAGTGCTAGAGATCAGGGACAGGTTATGTTTGAGCAGTTCTTC
>TRBJ1-1|TRBV29-1|many|TRBD1
CSVGSGQVTEAFF
TGCAGCGTTGGGTCGGGACAGGTCACTGAAGCTTTCTTT
>TRBJ1-2|TRBV4-3|NA|NA
CASSQDYGGRGYTF
TGCGCCAGCAGCCAAGATTACGGGGGTCGGGGCTACACCTTC
>TRBJ1-4|TRBV20-1|many|TRBD1
CSAPGTGIEKLFF
TGCAGTGCGCCCGGGACAGGGATTGAAAAACTGTTTTTT
>TRBJ2-4|TRBV20-1|few|NA
CSAEGRIDIQYF
TGCAGTGCTGAGGGACGGATAGACATTCAGTACTTC
>TRBJ2-7|TRBV4-1|few|TRBD2
CASSRIELAGGEQYF
TGCGCCAGCAGTCGTATTGAGCTAGCGGGAGGCGAGCAGTACTTC
>TRBJ2-4|TRBV27|NA|NA
CASSSRAGGNIQYF
TGTGCCAGCAGTTCCCGGGCCGGGGGAAACATTCAGTACTTC
>TRBJ2-6|TRBV28|NA|NA
CASSEPTGSSSGTNVLTF
TGTGCCAGCAGTGAACCTACAGGGTCCAGCTCTGGGACCAACGTCCTGACTTTC
>TRBJ2-1|TRBV6-4|NA|NA
CAISDLLASSYNEQFF
TGTGCCATCAGTGACCTACTAGCTAGCTCCTACAATGAGCAGTTCTTC
>TRBJ1-4|TRBV5-1|NA|NA
CASRMEGGGFEKLFF
TGCGCCAGCAGAATGGAGGGAGGCGGCTTTGAAAAACTGTTTTTT
>TRBJ2-5|TRBV6-1|NA|TRBD1
CASRSLDRAETQYF
TGTGCCAGCAGGAGTCTGGACAGGGCCGAGACCCAGTACTTC
>TRBJ2-2|TRBV20-1|few|NA
CSAQTPSTGELFF
TGCAGTGCCCAAACACCAAGCACCGGGGAGCTGTTTTTT
>TRBJ2-4|TRBV3-1|few|NA
CASSPPGFRDIQYF
TGTGCCAGCAGCCCCCCCGGGTTCCGGGACATTCAGTACTTC
>TRBJ2-2|TRBV2|NA|NA
CASSPAPGDTGELFF
TGTGCCAGCAGTCCCGCCCCAGGGGACACCGGGGAGCTGTTTTTT
>TRBJ2-7|TRBV5-1|many|NA
CASSLGTLSYEQYF
TGCGCCAGCAGCTTGGGTACCTTGAGCTACGAGCAGTACTTC
>TRBJ2-2|TRBV21-1|NA|NA
CASSNGVGNTGELFF
TGTGCCAGCAGCAACGGAGTGGGGAACACCGGGGAGCTGTTTTTT
>TRBJ2-1|TRBV10-3|many|NA
CAISEGLGEQFF
TGTGCCATCAGTGAAGGACTTGGTGAGCAGTTCTTC
>TRBJ2-1|TRBV12-3/TRBV12-4|NA|TRBD1
CASSRDRRPNEQFF
TGTGCCAGCAGTCGGGACAGGAGACCCAATGAGCAGTTCTTC
>TRBJ1-1|TRBV20-1|NA|NA
CSASFRETEAFF
TGCAGTGCTAGTTTCCGGGAGACTGAAGCTTTCTTT
>TRBJ2-1|TRBV2|many|NA
CASSREFSYNEQFF
TGTGCCAGCAGTAGGGAGTTCTCCTACAATGAGCAGTTCTTC
>TRBJ2-2|TRBV9|few|NA
CASSVLQGTGELFF
TGTGCCAGCAGCGTATTGCAGGGGACCGGGGAGCTGTTTTTT
>TRBJ2-3|TRBV29-1|many|NA
CSVKTDTQYF
TGCAGCGTAAAAACAGATACGCAGTATTTT
>TRBJ2-7|TRBV7-2|few|NA
CASSSRVRDLYEQYF
TGTGCCAGCAGCTCCCGAGTCCGGGACTTATACGAGCAGTACTTC